What follows is one TCR beta chain and its context. The antigen remains unidentified. An even split of each subset's genomic DNA across several immunoSEQ plates was performed. Some clones are missing from TCRdb's copy, which holds only in-frame ones; the method was immunoSEQ multiplex PCR. The sample yields about 2.4 million clones, 80% to 95% seen once. Germline trimming cut 2 bases from V and 5 bases from J; bases unmatched to any gene: 3. Per the germline V gene, CDR1 is SGDLS and CDR2 is YYNGEE. This CDR3 has 13 residues. This specimen belongs to a study of shared clonotypes between healthy human individuals. In the study overall: Each donor contributed plates that comprised three CD4 naive, three CD4 memory, two CD8 naive and one CD8 memory.

A CD45RA-negative memory subset and a CD45RA+ naive subset were separated from the CD4+ cells. General observations from the study: Tissue TCR repertoires likely differ from these blood-only repertoires.

Sequenced: naive CD4+ T cells from PBMCs. As to subset: CD45RA+ positively selected. The rearrangement links TRBV9 to TRBJ2-5; 7 bases are a match to TRBD2. The clonotype was recovered from a man between 18 and 29 years old in good health. Some clones in this sample may be carry-over from other donors' samples. The CDR3: CASSVAGDETQYF. In nucleotides, the CDR3 is TGTGCCAGCAGCGTCGCGGGAGATGAGACCCAGTACTTC. The full variable domain, in which reference TRBV9 and TRBJ2-5 provide the parts outside the CDR3, is DSGVTQTPKHLITATGQRVTLRCSPRSGDLSVYWYQQSLDQGLQFLIQYYNGEERAKGNILERFSAQQFPDLHSELNLSSLELGDSALYFCASSVAGDETQYFGPGTRLLVL.